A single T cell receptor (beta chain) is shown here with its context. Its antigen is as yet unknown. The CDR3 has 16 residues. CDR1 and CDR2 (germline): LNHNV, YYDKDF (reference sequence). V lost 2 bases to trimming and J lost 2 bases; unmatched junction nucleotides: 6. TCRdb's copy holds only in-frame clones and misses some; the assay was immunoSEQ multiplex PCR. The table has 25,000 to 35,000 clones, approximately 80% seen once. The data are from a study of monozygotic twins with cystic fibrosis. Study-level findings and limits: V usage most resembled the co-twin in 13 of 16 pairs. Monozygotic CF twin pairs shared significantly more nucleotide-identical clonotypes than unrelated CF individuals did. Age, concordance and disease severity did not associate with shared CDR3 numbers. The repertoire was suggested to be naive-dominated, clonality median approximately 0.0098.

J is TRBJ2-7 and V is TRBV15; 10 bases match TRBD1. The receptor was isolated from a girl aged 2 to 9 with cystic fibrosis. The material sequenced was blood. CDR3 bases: TGTGCCACCAGCAGAAAGGCGGGACAGGGGACCTACGAGCAGTACTTC. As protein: CATSRKAGQGTYEQYF.